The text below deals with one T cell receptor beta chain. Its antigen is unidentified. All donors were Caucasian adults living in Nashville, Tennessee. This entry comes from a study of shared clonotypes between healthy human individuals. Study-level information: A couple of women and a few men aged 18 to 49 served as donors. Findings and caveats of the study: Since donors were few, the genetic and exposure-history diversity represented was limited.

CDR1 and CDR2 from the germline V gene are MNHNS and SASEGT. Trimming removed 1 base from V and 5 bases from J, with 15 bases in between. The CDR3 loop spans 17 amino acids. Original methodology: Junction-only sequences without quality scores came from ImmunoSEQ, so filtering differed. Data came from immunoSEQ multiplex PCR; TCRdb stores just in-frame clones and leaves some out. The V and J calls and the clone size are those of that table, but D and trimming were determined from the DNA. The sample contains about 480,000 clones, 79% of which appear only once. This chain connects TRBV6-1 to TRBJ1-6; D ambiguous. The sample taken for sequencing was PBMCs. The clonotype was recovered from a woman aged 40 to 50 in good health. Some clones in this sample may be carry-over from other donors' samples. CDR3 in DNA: TGTGCCAGCAGTGAAGAGGTAGCAGGCGCCCATAATTCACCCCTCCACTTT. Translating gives CASSEEVAGAHNSPLHF.